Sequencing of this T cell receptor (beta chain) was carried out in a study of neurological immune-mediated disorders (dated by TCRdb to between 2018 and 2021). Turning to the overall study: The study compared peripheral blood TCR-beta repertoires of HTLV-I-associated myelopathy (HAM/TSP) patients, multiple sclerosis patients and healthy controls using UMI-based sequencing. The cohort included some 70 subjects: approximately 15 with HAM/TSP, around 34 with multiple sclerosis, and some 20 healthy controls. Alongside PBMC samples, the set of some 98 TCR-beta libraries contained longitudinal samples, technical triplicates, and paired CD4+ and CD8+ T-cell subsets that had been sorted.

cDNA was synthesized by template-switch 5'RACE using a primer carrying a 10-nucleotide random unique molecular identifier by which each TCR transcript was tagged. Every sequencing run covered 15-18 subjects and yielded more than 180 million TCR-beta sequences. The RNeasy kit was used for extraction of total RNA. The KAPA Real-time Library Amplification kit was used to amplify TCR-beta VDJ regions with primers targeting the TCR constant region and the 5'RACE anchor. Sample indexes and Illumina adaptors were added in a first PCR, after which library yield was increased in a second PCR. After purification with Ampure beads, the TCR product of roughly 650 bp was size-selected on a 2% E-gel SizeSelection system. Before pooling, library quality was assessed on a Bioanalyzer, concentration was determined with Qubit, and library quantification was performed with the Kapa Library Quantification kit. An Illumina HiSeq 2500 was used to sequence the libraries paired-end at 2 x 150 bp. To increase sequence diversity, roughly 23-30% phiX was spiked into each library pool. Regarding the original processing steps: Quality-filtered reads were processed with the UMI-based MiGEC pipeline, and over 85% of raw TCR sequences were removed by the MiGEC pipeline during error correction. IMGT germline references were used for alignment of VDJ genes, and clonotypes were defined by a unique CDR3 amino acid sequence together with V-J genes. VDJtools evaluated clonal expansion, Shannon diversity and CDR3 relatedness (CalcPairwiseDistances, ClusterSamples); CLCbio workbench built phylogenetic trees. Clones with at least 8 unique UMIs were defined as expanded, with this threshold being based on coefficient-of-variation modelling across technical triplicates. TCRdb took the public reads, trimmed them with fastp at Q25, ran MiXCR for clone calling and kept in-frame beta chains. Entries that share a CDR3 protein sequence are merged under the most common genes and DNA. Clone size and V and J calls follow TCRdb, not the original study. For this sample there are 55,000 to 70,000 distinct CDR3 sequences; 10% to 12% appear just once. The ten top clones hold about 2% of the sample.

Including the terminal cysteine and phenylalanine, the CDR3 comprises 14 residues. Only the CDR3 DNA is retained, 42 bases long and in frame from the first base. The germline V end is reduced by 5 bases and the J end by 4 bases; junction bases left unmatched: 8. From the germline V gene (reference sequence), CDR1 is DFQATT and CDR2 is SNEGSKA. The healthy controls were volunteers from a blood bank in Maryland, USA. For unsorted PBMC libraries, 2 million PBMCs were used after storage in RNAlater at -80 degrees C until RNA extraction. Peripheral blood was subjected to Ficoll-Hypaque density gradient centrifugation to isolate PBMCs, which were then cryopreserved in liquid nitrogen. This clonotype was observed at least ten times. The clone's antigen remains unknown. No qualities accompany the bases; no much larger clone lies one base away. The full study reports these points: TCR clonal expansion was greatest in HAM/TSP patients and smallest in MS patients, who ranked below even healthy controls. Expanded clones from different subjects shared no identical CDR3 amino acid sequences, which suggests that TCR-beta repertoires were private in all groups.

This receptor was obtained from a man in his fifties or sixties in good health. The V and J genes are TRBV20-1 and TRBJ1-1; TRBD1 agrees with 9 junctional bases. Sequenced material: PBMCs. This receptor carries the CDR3 CSAAYDRGGTEAFF. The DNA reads TGCAGTGCTGCCTACGACAGGGGGGGCACTGAAGCTTTCTTT.